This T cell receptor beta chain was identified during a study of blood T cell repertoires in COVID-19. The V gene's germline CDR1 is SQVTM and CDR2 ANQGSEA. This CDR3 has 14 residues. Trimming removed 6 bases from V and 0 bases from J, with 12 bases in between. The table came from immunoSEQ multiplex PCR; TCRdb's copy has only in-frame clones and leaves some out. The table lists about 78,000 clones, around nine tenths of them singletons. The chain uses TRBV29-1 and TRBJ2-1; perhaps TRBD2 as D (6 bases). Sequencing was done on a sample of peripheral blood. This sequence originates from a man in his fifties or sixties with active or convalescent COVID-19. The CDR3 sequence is CSVASASSYNEQFF. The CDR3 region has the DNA TGCAGCGTAGCTAGCGCTAGCTCCTACAATGAGCAGTTCTTC.